Listed below are T cell receptor beta chains from one sample, sequenced in a study of OX40 agonist ivuxolimab in advanced cancers. Assay used: immunoSEQ multiplex PCR; TCRdb lists only in-frame clones, some missing. The repertoire has around 49,000 clones, approximately 84% of them found once; the top ten carry 15%. This specimen was CD4+ or CD8+ T cells sorted from blood, taken in a trial of the OX40 agonist ivuxolimab. The receptor source for this set is an adult with an advanced solid tumor such as melanoma, head and neck, liver or kidney cancer. Both conserved end residues are part of each CDR3. D genes are given only for firm matches. Where a row states a size, it is once, few, many or the class of an expanded clone; other rows omit it.

clone size: .; V gene: TRBV28; J gene: TRBJ1-2; D gene: TRBD1; CDR3 protein: CATGGGQKLPGYTF; CDR3 DNA: TGTGCCACAGGGGGTGGCCAGAAACTCCCTGGCTACACCTTC
clone size: .; V gene: TRBV5-5; J gene: TRBJ2-4; D gene: .; CDR3 protein: CASSPLEGGGIQYF; CDR3 DNA: TGTGCCAGCAGCCCACTAGAGGGAGGAGGCATTCAGTACTTC
clone size: .; V gene: TRBV10-1; J gene: TRBJ1-6; D gene: .; CDR3 protein: CASSNSPLHF; CDR3 DNA: TGCGCCAGCAGCAATTCACCCCTCCACTTT
clone size: once; V gene: TRBV4-3; J gene: TRBJ1-2; D gene: TRBD1; CDR3 protein: CASSPKIRTGSFHGYTF; CDR3 DNA: TGCGCCAGCAGCCCAAAGATCCGGACAGGAAGCTTTCATGGCTACACCTTC
clone size: .; V gene: TRBV7-8; J gene: TRBJ2-5; D gene: .; CDR3 protein: CASSIGGETQYF; CDR3 DNA: TGTGCCAGCAGTATCGGTGGGGAGACCCAGTACTTC
clone size: .; V gene: TRBV29-1; J gene: TRBJ1-1; D gene: .; CDR3 protein: CSADTPIRTEAFF; CDR3 DNA: TGCAGCGCAGACACTCCTATCCGGACTGAAGCTTTCTTT
clone size: .; V gene: TRBV10-3; J gene: TRBJ2-1; D gene: TRBD2; CDR3 protein: CAISESGLAGVGEQFF; CDR3 DNA: TGTGCCATCAGTGAGTCGGGACTAGCGGGAGTGGGGGAGCAGTTCTTC
clone size: once; V gene: TRBV6-5; J gene: TRBJ2-1; D gene: .; CDR3 protein: CASSEDRGYNEQFF; CDR3 DNA: TGTGCCAGCAGCGAAGATAGAGGTTACAATGAGCAGTTCTTC
clone size: .; V gene: TRBV11-3; J gene: TRBJ2-7; D gene: .; CDR3 protein: CASSLVVAGVPFYEQYF; CDR3 DNA: TGTGCCAGCAGCTTAGTCGTCGCAGGGGTACCCTTTTACGAGCAGTACTTC
clone size: medium-sized; V gene: TRBV6-6; J gene: TRBJ2-7; D gene: TRBD2; CDR3 protein: CASSYGTSGTTYEQYF; CDR3 DNA: TGTGCCAGCAGTTACGGGACTAGCGGGACTACCTACGAGCAGTACTTC
clone size: few; V gene: TRBV7-9; J gene: TRBJ2-7; D gene: .; CDR3 protein: CASSLVASYEQYF; CDR3 DNA: TGTGCCAGCAGCTTAGTGGCCTCCTACGAGCAGTACTTC
clone size: .; V gene: TRBV5-8; J gene: TRBJ1-2; D gene: .; CDR3 protein: CASRGHVGTMEGYTF; CDR3 DNA: TGTGCCAGCAGAGGTCATGTCGGGACTATGGAGGGCTACACCTTC
clone size: .; V gene: TRBV9; J gene: TRBJ2-1; D gene: .; CDR3 protein: CASSVHGGPYNEQFF; CDR3 DNA: TGTGCCAGCAGCGTTCATGGCGGCCCCTACAATGAGCAGTTCTTC
clone size: .; V gene: TRBV11-3; J gene: TRBJ2-7; D gene: .; CDR3 protein: CASSFGSSYEQYF; CDR3 DNA: TGTGCCAGCAGCTTCGGCAGCTCCTACGAGCAGTACTTC
clone size: .; V gene: TRBV15; J gene: TRBJ2-7; D gene: .; CDR3 protein: CATRIVGQSFEQYF; CDR3 DNA: TGTGCCACCAGGATAGTTGGGCAGTCCTTCGAGCAGTACTTC
clone size: .; V gene: TRBV5-3; J gene: TRBJ2-7; D gene: .; CDR3 protein: CARSSDRFLPRYEQYF; CDR3 DNA: TGTGCCAGAAGCTCCGACAGGTTTCTCCCACGTTACGAGCAGTACTTC
clone size: .; V gene: TRBV9; J gene: TRBJ2-2; D gene: TRBD2; CDR3 protein: CASNGGRATGELFF; CDR3 DNA: TGTGCCAGCAACGGCGGGAGGGCCACCGGGGAGCTGTTTTTT
clone size: medium-sized; V gene: TRBV6-1; J gene: TRBJ1-4; D gene: TRBD1; CDR3 protein: CASSEATGGEEKLFF; CDR3 DNA: TGTGCCAGCAGTGAAGCGACAGGGGGCGAAGAAAAACTGTTTTTT
clone size: .; V gene: TRBV28; J gene: TRBJ1-2; D gene: TRBD1; CDR3 protein: CASSLSLDRTVNGYTF; CDR3 DNA: TGTGCCAGCAGTTTAAGTTTGGACAGGACGGTTAATGGCTACACCTTC
clone size: .; V gene: TRBV7-6; J gene: TRBJ2-7; D gene: .; CDR3 protein: CASSSPLGGPSYEQYF; CDR3 DNA: TGTGCCAGCAGCTCCCCCCTAGGGGGGCCATCCTACGAGCAGTACTTC
clone size: .; V gene: TRBV28; J gene: TRBJ2-2; D gene: TRBD1; CDR3 protein: CASRLQGSTGELFF; CDR3 DNA: TGTGCCAGCAGACTACAGGGGAGCACCGGGGAGCTGTTTTTT
clone size: .; V gene: TRBV2; J gene: TRBJ2-2; D gene: TRBD1; CDR3 protein: CASLRGTGNTGELFF; CDR3 DNA: TGTGCCAGCCTTCGAGGGACAGGGAACACCGGGGAGCTGTTTTTT
clone size: few; V gene: TRBV4-1; J gene: TRBJ1-5; D gene: .; CDR3 protein: CASSQDGLGQPQHF; CDR3 DNA: TGCGCCAGCAGCCAAGACGGGCTTGGTCAGCCCCAGCATTTT
clone size: .; V gene: TRBV7-3; J gene: TRBJ2-7; D gene: .; CDR3 protein: CASSSRGDEQYF; CDR3 DNA: TGTGCCAGCAGTTCCAGGGGGGACGAGCAGTACTTC
clone size: .; V gene: TRBV7-6; J gene: TRBJ2-2; D gene: TRBD2; CDR3 protein: CATSPGGIRELFF; CDR3 DNA: TGTGCCACTTCTCCGGGGGGGATCCGGGAGCTGTTTTTT
clone size: .; V gene: TRBV7-9; J gene: TRBJ2-7; D gene: .; CDR3 protein: CASSWDGYSYEQYF; CDR3 DNA: TGTGCCAGCAGCTGGGACGGATACTCCTACGAGCAGTACTTC
clone size: .; V gene: TRBV7-9; J gene: TRBJ2-5; D gene: .; CDR3 protein: CASSVAPAQETQYF; CDR3 DNA: TGTGCCAGCAGCGTGGCGCCGGCCCAAGAGACCCAGTACTTC
clone size: few; V gene: TRBV29-1; J gene: TRBJ2-1; D gene: .; CDR3 protein: CSVEWGGARGRYNEQFF; CDR3 DNA: TGCAGCGTTGAATGGGGTGGGGCTAGGGGCCGGTACAATGAGCAGTTCTTC
clone size: .; V gene: TRBV10-3; J gene: TRBJ2-5; D gene: TRBD2; CDR3 protein: CAISESFVGTSGRETQYF; CDR3 DNA: TGTGCCATCAGTGAGTCTTTTGTAGGGACTAGCGGGCGAGAGACCCAGTACTTC
clone size: once; V gene: TRBV19; J gene: TRBJ2-2; D gene: TRBD1; CDR3 protein: CASSIDWTGGFTGELFF; CDR3 DNA: TGTGCCAGTAGTATAGATTGGACAGGGGGCTTCACCGGGGAGCTGTTTTTT
clone size: .; V gene: TRBV19; J gene: TRBJ2-7; D gene: .; CDR3 protein: CASSIGGGNYEQYF; CDR3 DNA: TGTGCCAGTAGTATAGGTGGAGGGAACTACGAGCAGTACTTC
clone size: .; V gene: TRBV5-1; J gene: TRBJ1-2; D gene: .; CDR3 protein: CASSSNSRDGYTF; CDR3 DNA: TGCGCCAGCAGCTCGAATTCAAGGGATGGCTACACCTTC
clone size: .; V gene: TRBV27; J gene: TRBJ2-7; D gene: TRBD1; CDR3 protein: CASSSIGGGYEQYF; CDR3 DNA: TGTGCCAGCAGTTCCATAGGGGGCGGTTACGAGCAGTACTTC
clone size: .; V gene: TRBV12-5; J gene: TRBJ2-5; D gene: TRBD1; CDR3 protein: CASGLVGQGSSWAQYF; CDR3 DNA: TGTGCTAGTGGTTTGGTAGGACAGGGGTCGAGTTGGGCCCAGTACTTC
clone size: .; V gene: TRBV2; J gene: TRBJ2-3; D gene: .; CDR3 protein: CASSDPSIADTQYF; CDR3 DNA: TGTGCCAGCAGTGATCCCAGTATAGCAGATACGCAGTATTTT
clone size: once; V gene: TRBV6-5; J gene: TRBJ2-5; D gene: TRBD1; CDR3 protein: CASFAGTAQETQYF; CDR3 DNA: TGTGCCAGCTTCGCCGGGACAGCACAAGAGACCCAGTACTTC
clone size: .; V gene: TRBV11-2; J gene: TRBJ2-5; D gene: .; CDR3 protein: CASSLGQGGWAQYF; CDR3 DNA: TGTGCCAGCAGCTTAGGCCAGGGGGGGTGGGCCCAGTACTTC
clone size: .; V gene: TRBV15; J gene: TRBJ2-1; D gene: .; CDR3 protein: CATSTEDSPSYNEQFF; CDR3 DNA: TGTGCCACCAGCACAGAGGACTCGCCATCTTACAATGAGCAGTTCTTC
clone size: .; V gene: TRBV28; J gene: TRBJ1-3; D gene: .; CDR3 protein: CASSFLTAGVGNTIYF; CDR3 DNA: TGTGCCAGCAGTTTTTTGACCGCCGGAGTCGGAAACACCATATATTTT
clone size: .; V gene: TRBV28; J gene: TRBJ2-3; D gene: TRBD2; CDR3 protein: CASTLGLAGASDTQYF; CDR3 DNA: TGTGCCAGCACCCTGGGACTAGCGGGAGCTTCAGATACGCAGTATTTT